A single sample gave rise to the 32 T cell receptor beta chains below, sequenced in a study of cytomegalovirus exposure and HLA in healthy donors. Use of 60 Vbeta and 13 Jbeta primers characterized the PCR. The assay was immunoSEQ multiplex PCR, and TCRdb's table has in-frame clones only and misses some. The sample lists more than 110,000 clones; 75% to 80% were seen once. The sample was PBMCs. The receptors stem from a woman aged 45-65 years in good health and CMV-seronegative.

This chain uses TRBV10-2 with TRBJ1-6; 7 nucleotides agree with TRBD1. The CDR3 runs to 14 residues. V gave up 3 bases and J gave up 11 bases; unmatched junction bases: 7. Germline V lookup: CDR1 WSHSY, CDR2 SAAADI. CDR3 DNA sequence: TGCGCCAGCAGTGAATTCCAGGGGGAGGCACCCCTCCACTTT. Protein sequence: CASSEFQGEAPLHF.

This clone was seen only a few times. The chain links TRBV29-1 to TRBJ2-1, with D perhaps TRBD1 (6 bases). The CDR3 sequence is 12 residues long. V was trimmed by 4 bases and J by 4 bases, leaving 8 bases between them. Germline lookup yields CDR1 SQVTM and CDR2 ANQGSEA. CDR3 sequence reads: CSVGTVYNEQFF. DNA for the CDR3: TGCAGCGTTGGGACAGTTTACAATGAGCAGTTCTTC.

The chain joins TRBV25-1 to TRBJ1-6; D gene ambiguous. Germline V lookup: CDR1 MGHDK, CDR2 SYGVNS. Trimming pared 0 bases from V and 10 bases from J, leaving 16 bases between. The CDR3 consists of 16 residues. In DNA form, the CDR3 reads TGTGCCAGCAGTGAATATGGGGAGCGATCGGGCTCACCCCTCCACTTT. Translating it yields CASSEYGERSGSPLHF.

The J gene is TRBJ2-2, the V gene TRBV13; 8 bases are shared with TRBD1. This CDR3 comprises 16 residues. V dropped 5 bases and J dropped 4; count of bases not matched to a gene: 9. Germline V lookup: CDR1 PRHDT, CDR2 FYEKMQ (reference sequence). DNA for the CDR3: TGTGCCAGCAGCCAAGGACAGGGCGGTGTCACCGGGGAGCTGTTTTTT. Protein: CASSQGQGGVTGELFF.

This clone was detected a few times. The junction and the germline gene differ at one end; a read error may be behind it. This chain links TRBV6-1 with TRBJ1-3; TRBD1 agrees at 12 bases. In germline, CDR1 is MNHNS, CDR2 SASEGT. This CDR3 spans 17 amino acids. CDR3 coding DNA: TGTGCCAGCAGAGAAGAAGGGGACAGGGGGCCAGAAAACACCATATATTTT. Its protein product is CASREEGDRGPENTIYF.

The genes are TRBV7-2 and TRBJ1-6, with no clear D. V shed 2 bases and J shed 10 bases, with 6 bases lying between them. The CDR3 contains 12 residues. Per the germline V gene, CDR1 is SGHTA and CDR2 is FQGNSA. CDR3 loop: CASSLFGSPLHF. As DNA, the CDR3 is TGTGCCAGCAGCTTATTTGGCTCACCCCTCCACTTT.

A few counts support this clone. The chain combines TRBV28 with TRBJ1-2, with unresolved D. CDR3 length equals 14 residues. Looked up from germline, CDR1 is MDHEN and CDR2 is SYDVKM. Trimming left V 3 bases short and J 2 bases short, with 10 bases between. The CDR3 sequence is CASSLGRRNYGYTF. The CDR3 nucleotides read TGTGCCAGCAGTTTGGGTAGGCGGAACTATGGCTACACCTTC.

A few counts support this clone. This chain uses TRBV6-4 with TRBJ2-3; 9 positions match TRBD2. The CDR3 extends over 15 amino acids. The V gene's germline CDR1 is MRHNA and CDR2 SNTAGT. J lost 5 bases, V lost 5 bases, and 8 bases had no gene match. The CDR3 DNA reads TGTGCCAGCAGTTCCGTTAGCGGGGGTGTAGATACGCAGTATTTT. Translating gives CASSSVSGGVDTQYF.

CDR3 in amino acids: CASSFLGTSGNPRQYF. The CDR3 nucleotides read TGTGCCAGCAGTTTCCTGGGGACTAGCGGAAATCCTCGGCAGTACTTC. The chain employs TRBV28 and TRBJ2-7; TRBD2 matches 11 bases. The CDR3 covers 16 residues. The junction had 13 bases not matched to a gene; V was cut back by 3 bases and J by 9 bases. Germline values: CDR1 MDHEN, CDR2 SYDVKM. Drawing the rest from reference TRBV28 and TRBJ2-7, the complete variable domain is DVKVTQSSRYLVKRTGEKVFLECVQDMDHENMFWYRQDPGLGLRLIYFSYDVKMKEKGDIPEGYSVSREKKERFSLILESASTNQTSMYLCASSFLGTSGNPRQYFGPGTRLTVT.

The J gene is TRBJ2-2, the V gene TRBV6-5; TRBD1 is a possible D gene (5 bases). Trimming took 8 bases from V and 4 from J, leaving 17 bases between them. The CDR3 is made up of 15 amino acids. Looked up from germline, CDR1 is MNHEY and CDR2 is SVGAGI. Here the CDR3 reads CASQRAGRSTGELFF. The CDR3 DNA is TGTGCCAGCCAAAGAGCAGGGCGAAGCACCGGGGAGCTGTTTTTT.

In this sample, this clone turned up once. The rearrangement joins TRBV6-5 to TRBJ1-1; TRBD1 might be the D (5 bases). The CDR3 is 13 residues long. Germline V gene sequence: CDR1 MNHEY, CDR2 SVGAGI. The V end was cut by 0 bases, the J end by 11 bases, with 13 bases between. The CDR3 sequence: CASSYSTPKGAFF. The CDR3 DNA is TGTGCCAGCAGTTACTCGACGCCCAAGGGGGCTTTCTTT.

The gene calls are TRBV20-1 and TRBJ1-2; D unresolved. CDR1 DFQATT and CDR2 SNEGSKA come from the germline V gene (reference sequence). There are 10 residues in the CDR3. The V end was cut by 7 bases, the J end by 4 bases, with 7 bases between. CDR3 nucleotides: TGCAGTGTTCCAGTCTATGGCTACACCTTC. Translating it yields CSVPVYGYTF.

The V and J genes are TRBV4-1 and TRBJ2-3; 13 bases are shared with TRBD2. Germline CDR1 and CDR2: MGHRA and YSYEKL. J was trimmed by 4 bases and V by 1 base; bases with no gene match: 8. This CDR3 contains 18 residues. CDR3 sequence (DNA): TGCGCCAGCAGCCAAGGGGGACTAGCGGGGTTGGGGGCAGATACGCAGTATTTT. Encoded protein: CASSQGGLAGLGADTQYF.

The chain is built from TRBV7-9 and TRBJ2-5; 14 bases map to TRBD2. Trimming at V came to 3 bases and at J to 2 bases, leaving 8 bases not matched to a gene. The germline V gene encodes CDR1 SEHNR and CDR2 FQNEAQ (reference sequence). The CDR3 extends over 18 amino acids. CDR3 protein: CASSFGTSGGRSQETQYF. Here the CDR3 DNA reads TGTGCCAGCAGCTTCGGGACTAGCGGGGGACGAAGTCAAGAGACCCAGTACTTC.

The V gene is TRBV21-1, the J gene TRBJ2-3; the table's D call, TRBD1, was not checked against the DNA. TRBV21-1 is a pseudogene segment. This CDR3 comprises 16 residues. The CDR3: CASSFPWTGEWNTQYF. DNA of the CDR3: TGTGCCAGCAGCTTCCCCTGGACAGGGGAGTGGAATACGCAGTATTTT.

The gene calls are TRBV9 and TRBJ2-3; 12 bases fit TRBD2. The germline V gene has CDR1 SGDLS and CDR2 YYNGEE. Trimming at V came to 0 bases and at J to 0 bases, leaving 11 bases not matched to a gene. The CDR3 is 20 residues long. The CDR3 region has the DNA TGTGCCAGCAGCGTAGGAGGTAAACTAGCGGGGGGCCGTAGCACAGATACGCAGTATTTT. Its protein product is CASSVGGKLAGGRSTDTQYF.

This clone was counted only a few times. The chain has TRBV28 and TRBJ1-4, with 9 bases aligning to TRBD1. V shed 8 bases and J 5 bases; nucleotides not matched to a gene: 9. Germline V gives CDR1 MDHEN, CDR2 SYDVKM. This CDR3 spans 15 amino acids. The CDR3 here is CASLSPGTGNEKLFF. CDR3 bases: TGTGCCAGCCTCTCTCCCGGGACAGGGAATGAAAAACTGTTTTTT.

The V call is TRBV7-2, the J call TRBJ2-7; 12 bases fit TRBD2. Germline lookup yields CDR1 SGHTA and CDR2 FQGNSA. J lost 3 bases, V lost 5 bases, and 5 bases had no gene match. The CDR3 is 15 residues long. In nucleotides, the CDR3 is TGTGCCAGCAGCCCCCGGACTAGCGGGGACTACGAGCAGTACTTC. Protein product: CASSPRTSGDYEQYF.

V gene TRBV6-4 combines with J gene TRBJ2-1, with 7 bases matching TRBD2. Per germline, CDR1 MRHNA and CDR2 SNTAGT. This CDR3 spans 15 amino acids. Trimming cost V 7 bases and J 6 bases; bases outside gene matches: 12. CDR3 protein: CASTPRGEPGNEQFF. In DNA, the CDR3 is TGTGCCAGCACCCCCCGGGGGGAACCTGGCAATGAGCAGTTCTTC.

V usage is TRBV2 and J usage is TRBJ1-1; D not certain. Germline V gives CDR1 SNHLY, CDR2 FYNNEI. The CDR3 is 13 amino acids. V lost 7 bases to trimming and J lost 2 bases, with 11 bases between them. CDR3 sequence (DNA): TGTGCCAGCATCATAGACACTAACACTGAAGCTTTCTTT. This gives the protein CASIIDTNTEAFF.

As for this clone: The junction shows a germline mismatch at one end, possibly a read error. The gene calls are TRBV7-7 and TRBJ2-5; unclear D gene. Germline CDR1 SSHAT, CDR2 FNYEAQ (reference sequence). The CDR3 is made up of 14 amino acids. CDR3 loop: CASSSPTNQETQYF. The DNA for the CDR3 is TGTGCTAGCAGCTCTCCGACAAACCAAGAGACCCAGTACTTC.

V and J are TRBV5-1 and TRBJ2-5; the match to TRBD2 covers 9 bases. This CDR3 has 15 residues. With V trimmed by 0 bases and J by 0 bases, 0 bases remained unmatched. From germline, CDR1 is SGHRS and CDR2 YFSETQ. CDR3 amino acids: CASSLERGDQETQYF. The CDR3 bases are TGCGCCAGCAGCTTGGAGCGGGGGGACCAAGAGACCCAGTACTTC.

V is TRBV7-2 and J is TRBJ2-7, with a tentative D call TRBD2 (6 bases). Between the trimmed V and J ends, which lost 5 bases and 2 bases, there was a span of 16 bases. CDR1 and CDR2 from the germline V gene are SGHTA and FQGNSA. This CDR3 contains 15 residues. DNA of the CDR3: TGTGCCAGCAGCCCTCAGATCGGGACTCCCTACGAGCAGTACTTC. As protein: CASSPQIGTPYEQYF.

This rearrangement joins TRBV6-4 to TRBJ2-7, with 7 bases lining up with TRBD2. The V segment lost 6 bases and the J segment 7 bases; nucleotides outside the gene matches: 9. Germline CDR1 MRHNA, CDR2 SNTAGT. The CDR3 sequence is 13 residues long. The chain's CDR3 is CASSTRSGGEQYF. The CDR3 DNA follows: TGTGCCAGCAGCACCCGGTCGGGGGGAGAGCAGTACTTC.

Worth noting for this clone: Other DNA sequences in the sample encode the same CDR3. The chain employs TRBV5-6 and TRBJ1-1; D gene unclear. The CDR3 is 13 amino acids. The V and J ends lost 4 bases and 1 base respectively, with 8 bases between them. The germline V gene has CDR1 SGHDT and CDR2 YYEEEE. CDR3 sequence: CASSPTRNTEAFF. The CDR3 DNA sequence: TGTGCCAGCAGCCCCACACGGAACACTGAAGCTTTCTTT.

The rearrangement uses TRBV4-3 and TRBJ2-1, with 8 positions matching TRBD2. The CDR3 has 15 residues. Trimming at V came to 1 base and at J to 8 bases, leaving 7 bases not matched to a gene. Germline V gene data show CDR1 as LGHNA and CDR2 as YSLEER. CDR3 residues: CASSQGTSTVDEQFF. For the CDR3, the DNA is TGCGCCAGCAGCCAAGGGACTAGCACAGTGGATGAGCAGTTCTTC.

This clone was seen more than once but under ten times. The chain links TRBV4-1 to TRBJ1-6, with TRBD1 matching 7 bases. V shed 4 bases, J shed 7 bases, and the junction held 13 bases outside the gene matches. CDR1 is MGHRA and CDR2 is YSYEKL in the germline V gene. The length of the CDR3 is 17 residues. The CDR3 DNA reads as TGCGCCAGCAGCCCCCGTGGACAGGCGAAACCAAATTCACCCCTCCACTTT. Translation gives CASSPRGQAKPNSPLHF.

The chain carries TRBV30 and TRBJ1-1, with D hard to call. CDR1 is GTSNPN, CDR2 SVGIG, per germline (reference sequence). The CDR3 is made up of 11 amino acids. Trimming took 0 bases from V and 13 from J, leaving 12 bases between them. The CDR3 loop reads CAWSVRREGFF. CDR3 in DNA: TGTGCCTGGAGTGTACGTAGGGAGGGTTTCTTT.

This rearrangement joins TRBV6-5 to TRBJ2-1, with D possibly TRBD2 on 6 matching bases. With 5 bases removed from V and 5 bases from J, the gap between germline ends came to 10 bases. CDR3 length: 13 residues. The germline gives CDR1 MNHEY, CDR2 SVGAGI. The CDR3 DNA reads as TGTGCCAGCAGTCTTGGAGGGGACAATGAGCAGTTCTTC. It translates to CASSLGGDNEQFF.

The chain uses TRBV6-5 and TRBJ2-5; TRBD2 matches 10 bases. The germline V gene has CDR1 MNHEY and CDR2 SVGAGI. The CDR3 contains 15 residues. V was clipped by 4 bases and J by 5 bases; unmatched bases: 7. The CDR3 reads CASSLSSGGRETQYF. The CDR3 DNA reads as TGTGCCAGCAGTTTGAGTAGCGGGGGGCGGGAGACCCAGTACTTC.

The V gene is TRBV27, the J gene TRBJ1-1; possible D gene TRBD1, 6 bases. In germline, CDR1 is MNHEY, CDR2 SMNVEV (reference sequence). V was clipped by 4 bases and J by 1 base, with 7 bases between them. The CDR3 totals 13 residues. DNA for the CDR3: TGTGCCAGCAGTTGGGGACAGAACACTGAAGCTTTCTTT. This sequence encodes CASSWGQNTEAFF.

J is TRBJ1-2 and V is TRBV6-5; the match to TRBD1 covers 9 bases. Germline lookup yields CDR1 MNHEY and CDR2 SVGAGI. The V segment lost 9 bases and the J segment 5 bases; nucleotides outside the gene matches: 7. This CDR3 comprises 13 residues. CDR3 nucleotide sequence: TGTGCCAGTCAGACAGGGGGTAATTATGGCTACACCTTC. Protein product: CASQTGGNYGYTF.